Listed here is a single TCR beta chain. The assay was immunoSEQ multiplex PCR, and TCRdb's table has in-frame clones only and misses some. The sample carries 1 million to 1.3 million clones, 70% to 80% recorded once. This entry is derived from a study of shared clonotypes between healthy human individuals. This CDR3 is built from 13 residues. Germline V gene data show CDR1 as MNHEY and CDR2 as SVGAGI. Trimming pared 0 bases from V and 8 bases from J, leaving 9 bases between. The specimen sequenced was memory CD4+ T cells from PBMCs. The sample's subset: CD45RA-negative fraction. The V call is TRBV6-5, the J call TRBJ2-3; D gene unclear. The receptor was derived from a man aged 18 to 30 in good health. Some clones in this sample may be carry-over from other donors' samples. CDR3 amino acids: CASSYSIFATQYF. In DNA, the CDR3 is TGTGCCAGCAGTTACTCGATTTTTGCTACGCAGTATTTT.